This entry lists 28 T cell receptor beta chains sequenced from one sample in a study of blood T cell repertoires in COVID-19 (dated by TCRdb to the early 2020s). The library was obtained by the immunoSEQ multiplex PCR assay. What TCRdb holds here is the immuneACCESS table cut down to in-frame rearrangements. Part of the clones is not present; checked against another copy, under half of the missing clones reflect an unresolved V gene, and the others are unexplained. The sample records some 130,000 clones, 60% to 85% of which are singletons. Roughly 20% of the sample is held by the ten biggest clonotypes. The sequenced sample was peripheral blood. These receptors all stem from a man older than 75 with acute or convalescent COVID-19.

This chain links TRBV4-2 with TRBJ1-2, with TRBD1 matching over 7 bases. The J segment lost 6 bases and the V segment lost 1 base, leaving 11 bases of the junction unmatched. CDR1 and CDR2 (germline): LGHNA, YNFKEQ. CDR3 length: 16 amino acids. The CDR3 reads CASSQVEGARSNGYTF. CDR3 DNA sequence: TGTGCCAGCAGCCAAGTAGAGGGGGCGCGAAGTAATGGCTACACCTTC.

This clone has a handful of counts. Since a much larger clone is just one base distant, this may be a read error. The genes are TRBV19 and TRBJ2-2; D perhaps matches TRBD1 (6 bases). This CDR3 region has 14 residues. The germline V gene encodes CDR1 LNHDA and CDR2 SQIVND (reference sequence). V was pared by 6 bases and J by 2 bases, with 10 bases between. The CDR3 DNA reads TGTGCCAGTAGCTTACAGGGAAACACCGGGGAGCTGTTTTTT. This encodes CASSLQGNTGELFF.

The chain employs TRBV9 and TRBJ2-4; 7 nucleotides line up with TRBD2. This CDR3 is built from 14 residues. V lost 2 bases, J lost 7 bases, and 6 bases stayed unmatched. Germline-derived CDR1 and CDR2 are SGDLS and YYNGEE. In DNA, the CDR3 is TGTGCCAGCAGCGTTGGGAGGGGTGGGAACATTCAGTACTTC. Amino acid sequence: CASSVGRGGNIQYF.

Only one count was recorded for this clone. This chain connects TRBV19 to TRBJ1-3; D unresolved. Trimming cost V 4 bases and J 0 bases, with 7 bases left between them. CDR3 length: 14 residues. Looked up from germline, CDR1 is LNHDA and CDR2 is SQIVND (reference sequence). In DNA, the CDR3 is TGTGCCAGTAGTACGGGGTACTCTGGAAACACCATATATTTT. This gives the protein CASSTGYSGNTIYF.

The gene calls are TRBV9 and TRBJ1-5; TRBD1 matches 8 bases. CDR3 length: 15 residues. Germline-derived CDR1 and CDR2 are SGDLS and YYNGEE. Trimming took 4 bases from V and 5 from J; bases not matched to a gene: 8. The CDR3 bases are TGTGCCAGCAGCTCCGGACAGGGCGAATATCAGCCCCAGCATTTT. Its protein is CASSSGQGEYQPQHF.

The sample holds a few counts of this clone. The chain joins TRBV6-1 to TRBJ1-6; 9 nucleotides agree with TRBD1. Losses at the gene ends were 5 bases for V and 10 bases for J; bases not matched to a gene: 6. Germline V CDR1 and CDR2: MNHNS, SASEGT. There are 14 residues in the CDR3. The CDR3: CASSSGTGHSPLHF. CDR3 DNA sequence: TGTGCCAGCAGTTCCGGGACAGGGCACTCACCCCTCCACTTT.

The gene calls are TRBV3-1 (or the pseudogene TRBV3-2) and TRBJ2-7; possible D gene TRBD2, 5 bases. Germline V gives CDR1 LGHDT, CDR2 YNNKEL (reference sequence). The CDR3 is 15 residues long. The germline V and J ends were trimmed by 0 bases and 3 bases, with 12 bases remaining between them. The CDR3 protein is CASSQEGTGLYEQYF. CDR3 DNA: TGTGCCAGCAGCCAAGAAGGAACCGGACTCTACGAGCAGTACTTC.

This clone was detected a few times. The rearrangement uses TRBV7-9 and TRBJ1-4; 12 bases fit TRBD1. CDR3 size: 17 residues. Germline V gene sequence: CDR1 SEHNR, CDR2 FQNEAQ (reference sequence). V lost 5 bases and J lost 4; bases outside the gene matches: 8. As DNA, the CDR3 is TGTGCCAGCAGCCTAGGGACAGGGGGCTCCCGTAATGAAAAACTGTTTTTT. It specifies CASSLGTGGSRNEKLFF. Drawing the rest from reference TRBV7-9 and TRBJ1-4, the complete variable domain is DTGVSQNPRHKITKRGQNVTFRCDPISEHNRLYWYRQTLGQGPEFLTYFQNEAQLEKSRLLSDRFSAERPKGSFSTLEIQRTEQGDSAMYLCASSLGTGGSRNEKLFFGSGTQLSVL.

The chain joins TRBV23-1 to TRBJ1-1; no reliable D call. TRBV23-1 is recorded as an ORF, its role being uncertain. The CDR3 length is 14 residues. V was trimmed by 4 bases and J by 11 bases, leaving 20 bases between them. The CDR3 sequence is CASSRRVCPIRAFF. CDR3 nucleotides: TGCGCCAGCAGTCGGAGGGTTTGTCCCATTAGGGCTTTCTTT.

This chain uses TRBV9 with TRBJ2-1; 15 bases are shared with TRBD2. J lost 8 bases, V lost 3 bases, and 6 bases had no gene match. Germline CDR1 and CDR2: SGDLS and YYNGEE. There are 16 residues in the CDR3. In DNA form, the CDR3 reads TGTGCCAGCAGCGGGACTAGCGGGGGGGCAGGAGATGAGCAGTTCTTC. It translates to CASSGTSGGAGDEQFF. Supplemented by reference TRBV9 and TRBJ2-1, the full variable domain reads DSGVTQTPKHLITATGQRVTLRCSPRSGDLSVYWYQQSLDQGLQFLIQYYNGEERAKGNILERFSAQQFPDLHSELNLSSLELGDSALYFCASSGTSGGAGDEQFFGPGTRLTVL.

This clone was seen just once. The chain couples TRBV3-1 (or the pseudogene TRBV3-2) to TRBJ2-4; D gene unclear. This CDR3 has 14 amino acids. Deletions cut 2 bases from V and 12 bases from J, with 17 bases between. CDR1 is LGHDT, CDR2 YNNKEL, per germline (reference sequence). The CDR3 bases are TGTGCCAGCAGCCAAAGCGTCCCTAGTTTAGCTCAGTACTTC. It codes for CASSQSVPSLAQYF.

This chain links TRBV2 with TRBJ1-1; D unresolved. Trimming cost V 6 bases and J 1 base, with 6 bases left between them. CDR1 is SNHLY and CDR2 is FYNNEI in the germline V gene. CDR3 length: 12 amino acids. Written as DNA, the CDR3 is TGTGCCAGCAGGTTCCGGAACACTGAAGCTTTCTTT. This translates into CASRFRNTEAFF.

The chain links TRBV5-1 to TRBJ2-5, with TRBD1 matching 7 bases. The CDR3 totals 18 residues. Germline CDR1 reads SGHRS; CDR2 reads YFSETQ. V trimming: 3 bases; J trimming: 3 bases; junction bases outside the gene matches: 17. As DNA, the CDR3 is TGCGCCAGCAGCTCCACGCCGGGACAGCGATTCCCCAAAGAGACCCAGTACTTC. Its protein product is CASSSTPGQRFPKETQYF.

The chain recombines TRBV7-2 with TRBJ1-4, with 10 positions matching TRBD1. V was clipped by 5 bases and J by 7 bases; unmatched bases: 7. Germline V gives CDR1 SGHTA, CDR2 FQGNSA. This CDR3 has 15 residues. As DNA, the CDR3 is TGTGCCAGCAGCCCCCGACAGGGGGCGGGTGAAAAACTGTTTTTT. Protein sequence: CASSPRQGAGEKLFF.

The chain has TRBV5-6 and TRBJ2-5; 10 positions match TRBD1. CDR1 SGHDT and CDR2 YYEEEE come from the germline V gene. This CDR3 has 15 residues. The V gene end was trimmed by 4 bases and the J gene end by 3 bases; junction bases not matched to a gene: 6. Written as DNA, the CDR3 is TGTGCCAGCAGCCCCCGGACAGGGGGAGAAGAGACCCAGTACTTC. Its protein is CASSPRTGGEETQYF.

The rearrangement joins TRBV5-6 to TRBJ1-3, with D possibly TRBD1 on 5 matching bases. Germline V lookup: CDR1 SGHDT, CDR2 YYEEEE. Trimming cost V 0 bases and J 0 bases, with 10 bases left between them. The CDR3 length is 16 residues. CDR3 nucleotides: TGTGCCAGCAGCTTGGATAGGGGTTACTCTGGAAACACCATATATTTT. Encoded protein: CASSLDRGYSGNTIYF.

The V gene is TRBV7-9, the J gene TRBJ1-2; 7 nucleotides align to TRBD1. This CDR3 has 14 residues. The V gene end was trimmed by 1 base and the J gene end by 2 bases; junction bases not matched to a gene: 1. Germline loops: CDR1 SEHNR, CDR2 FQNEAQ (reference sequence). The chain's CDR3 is CASSLGQGNYGYTF. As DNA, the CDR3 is TGTGCCAGCAGCTTAGGACAGGGAAACTATGGCTACACCTTC.

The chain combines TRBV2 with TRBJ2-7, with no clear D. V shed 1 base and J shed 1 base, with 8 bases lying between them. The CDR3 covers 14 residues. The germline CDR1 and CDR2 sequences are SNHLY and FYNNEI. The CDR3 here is CASSEGRRSYEQYF. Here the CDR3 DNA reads TGTGCCAGCAGTGAAGGCAGGCGATCCTACGAGCAGTACTTC.

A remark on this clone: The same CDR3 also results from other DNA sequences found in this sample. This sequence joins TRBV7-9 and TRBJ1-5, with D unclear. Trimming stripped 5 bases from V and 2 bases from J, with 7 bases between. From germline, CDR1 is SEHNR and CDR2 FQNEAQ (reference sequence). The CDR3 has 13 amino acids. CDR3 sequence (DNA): TGTGCCAGCAGCCCTGGAGGCAATCAGCCCCAGCATTTT. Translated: CASSPGGNQPQHF.

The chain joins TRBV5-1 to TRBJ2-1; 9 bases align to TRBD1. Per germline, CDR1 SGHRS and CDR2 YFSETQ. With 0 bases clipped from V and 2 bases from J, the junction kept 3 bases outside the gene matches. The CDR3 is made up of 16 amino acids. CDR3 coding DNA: TGCGCCAGCAGCTTGGGGTACAGGGGGCCCTACAATGAGCAGTTCTTC. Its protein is CASSLGYRGPYNEQFF.

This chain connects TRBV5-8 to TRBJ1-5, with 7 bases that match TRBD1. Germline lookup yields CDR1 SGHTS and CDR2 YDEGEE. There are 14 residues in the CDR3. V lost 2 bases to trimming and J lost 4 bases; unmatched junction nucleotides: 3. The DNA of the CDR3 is TGTGCCAGCAGCTTCCTACAGGGGAATCAGCCCCAGCATTTT. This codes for CASSFLQGNQPQHF.

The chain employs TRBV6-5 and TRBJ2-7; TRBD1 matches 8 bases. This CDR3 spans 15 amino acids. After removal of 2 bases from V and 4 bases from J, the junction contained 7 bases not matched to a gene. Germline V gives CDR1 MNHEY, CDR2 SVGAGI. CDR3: CASSYEAGGNYEQYF. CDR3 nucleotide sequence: TGTGCCAGCAGTTACGAGGCAGGGGGCAATTACGAGCAGTACTTC.

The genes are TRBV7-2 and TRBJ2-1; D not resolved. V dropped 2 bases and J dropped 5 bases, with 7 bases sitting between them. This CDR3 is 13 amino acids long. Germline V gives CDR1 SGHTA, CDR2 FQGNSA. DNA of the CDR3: TGTGCCAGCAGCTTACTGTATAACAATGAGCAGTTCTTC. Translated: CASSLLYNNEQFF. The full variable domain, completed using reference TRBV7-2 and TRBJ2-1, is GAGVSQSPSNKVTEKGKDVELRCDPISGHTALYWYRQSLGQGLEFLIYFQGNSAPDKSGLPSDRFSAERTGGSVSTLTIQRTQQEDSAVYLCASSLLYNNEQFFGPGTRLTVL.

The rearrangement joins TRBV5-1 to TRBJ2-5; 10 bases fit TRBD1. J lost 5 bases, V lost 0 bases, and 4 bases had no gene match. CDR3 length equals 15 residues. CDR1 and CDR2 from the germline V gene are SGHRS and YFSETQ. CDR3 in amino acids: CASSLEGQGSETQYF. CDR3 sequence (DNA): TGCGCCAGCAGCTTGGAGGGACAGGGGTCGGAGACCCAGTACTTC.

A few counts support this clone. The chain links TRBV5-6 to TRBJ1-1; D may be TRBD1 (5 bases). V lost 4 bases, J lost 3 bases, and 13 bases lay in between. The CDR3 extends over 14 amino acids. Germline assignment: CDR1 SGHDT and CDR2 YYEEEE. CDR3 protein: CASSPDRTYTEAFF. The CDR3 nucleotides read TGTGCCAGCAGCCCCGACAGAACCTACACTGAAGCTTTCTTT.

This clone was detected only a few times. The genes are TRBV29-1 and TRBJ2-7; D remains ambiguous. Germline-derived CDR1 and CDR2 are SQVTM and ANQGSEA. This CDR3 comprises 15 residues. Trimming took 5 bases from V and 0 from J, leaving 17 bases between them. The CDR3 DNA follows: TGCAGCGTTTTTGTGGTCCACAGCTTCTCCTACGAGCAGTACTTC. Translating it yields CSVFVVHSFSYEQYF.

The CDR3 DNA reads TGTGCCAGCAGTGAAGGGTGGGGGGGGCCGTCCACCGGGGAGCTGTTTTTT. Protein sequence: CASSEGWGGPSTGELFF. This chain uses TRBV6-1 with TRBJ2-2; possibly TRBD2 for D (7 bases). The CDR3 is 17 residues long. Germline V gives CDR1 MNHNS, CDR2 SASEGT. V was clipped by 1 base and J by 4 bases, with 16 bases between them.

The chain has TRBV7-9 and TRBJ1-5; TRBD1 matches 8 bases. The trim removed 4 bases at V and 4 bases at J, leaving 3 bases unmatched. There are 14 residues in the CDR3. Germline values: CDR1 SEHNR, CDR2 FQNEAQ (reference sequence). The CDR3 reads CASSSDRENQPQHF. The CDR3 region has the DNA TGTGCCAGCAGCTCGGACAGGGAAAATCAGCCCCAGCATTTT.